A selection of T cell receptor beta chains follows, all from one sample in a study of blood T cells in healthy people across ages. MiXCR was run by TCRdb on the 5' RACE reads, yielding one entry per CDR3 protein. The sample carries roughly 1.4 million distinct CDR3 sequences, around 55% recorded once. Sequenced sample: blood. The receptors come from a man between 18 and 29 years old in good health. CDR3s include the opening cysteine and the closing phenylalanine or tryptophan. D genes are given only for firm matches. Where a row states a size, it is once, few, many or the class of an expanded clone; other rows omit it.

TRBJ2-1,TRBD1,NA,TRBV27,TGTGCCAGCAGTTCCCAGGACAGGCTGTACAATGAGCAGTTCTTC,CASSSQDRLYNEQFF
TRBJ2-5,TRBD1,NA,TRBV5-1,TGCGCCAGCAGTTATGGACAGGGGAGAGAGTCCCAGTACTTC,CASSYGQGRESQYF
TRBJ1-2,NA,NA,TRBV29-1,TGCAGCGTTGGGGGGGGTCGGACCGGCTATGACTACACCTTC,CSVGGGRTGYDYTF
TRBJ2-2,NA,NA,TRBV29-1,TGCAGCGTTGAATCCCGGCTTAGCACCGGGGAGCTGTTTTTT,CSVESRLSTGELFF
TRBJ2-1,TRBD2,few,TRBV7-2,TGTGCCAGCAGCCGTCCCGGGACTAGCGGGGGCTCCTACAATGAGCAGTTCTTC,CASSRPGTSGGSYNEQFF
TRBJ1-2,TRBD1,once,TRBV2,TGTGCCAGCAGTAGGGACAGGGGGTCTGGCTACACCTTC,CASSRDRGSGYTF
TRBJ2-1,TRBD2,once,TRBV4-1,TGCGCCAGCAGCGGACTCTCTAGCGGGAGGACTTACAATGAGCAGTTCTTC,CASSGLSSGRTYNEQFF
TRBJ1-2,NA,NA,TRBV20-1,TGCAGTGCTAGGGCGGAAACTAACTATGGCTACACCTTC,CSARAETNYGYTF
TRBJ2-2,TRBD1,NA,TRBV30,TGTGCCTGGAGTAGGGACAGGTCCGCCGGGGAGCTGTTTTTT,CAWSRDRSAGELFF
TRBJ1-1,NA,NA,TRBV10-3,TGTGCCATCAGTGAGTCGAATACAGGTTCGGTTGAAGCTTTCTTT,CAISESNTGSVEAFF
TRBJ2-7,NA,few,TRBV7-9,TGTGCCAGCAGCCTAAACAGGCTCGAGCAGTACTTC,CASSLNRLEQYF
TRBJ2-4,NA,NA,TRBV6-1,TGTGCCAGCAGTGAATCAGTTTCTTTCGGGACACAAAAAAACATTCAGTACTTC,CASSESVSFGTQKNIQYF
TRBJ2-3,NA,NA,TRBV18,TGTGCCAGCGCACCCGAGGGAGATACGCAGTATTTT,CASAPEGDTQYF